This entry lists 27 T cell receptor beta chains sequenced from one sample in a study of regulatory T cells in long-lasting Graves disease. Described time point: newly diagnosed GD, antithyroid drugs for less than 3 months. PBMCs were the source of the RNA used for TCR sequencing. For TCR beta, libraries came from iRepertoire HTBI primers and Arm-PCR of CDR3 regions. Each CDR3 protein is one row after TCRdb ran MiXCR on the multiplex PCR reads. The sample yields 550,000 to 650,000 distinct CDR3 sequences, approximately 16% seen once. This same sample was also taken into another study, of T cells in Graves' hyperthyroidism and ophthalmopathy.

Sample: peripheral blood mononuclear cells (PBMCs), taken at new diagnosis, from a patient treated with antithyroid drugs. The receptors stem from a young man with Graves disease.

The chain carries TRBV10-1 and TRBJ2-2, with TRBD2 identical over 16 bases. CDR1 WNHNN and CDR2 SYGVQD come from the germline V gene (reference sequence). This CDR3 spans 18 amino acids. Germline trimming cut 6 bases from V and 7 bases from J; bases unmatched to any gene: 11. The CDR3 DNA reads as TGCGCCAGCAGGGGGACTAGCGGGAGGGCCCTGCTCAACGGGGAGCTGTTTTTT. The encoded protein is CASRGTSGRALLNGELFF.

V usage is TRBV20-1 and J usage is TRBJ1-2, with TRBD1 as a possible D gene (5 bases). The CDR3 contains 13 residues. The V end was cut by 3 bases, the J end by 0 bases, with 8 bases between. Germline V lookup: CDR1 DFQATT, CDR2 SNEGSKA (reference sequence). The CDR3 DNA reads as TGCAGTGCTAGTGGGGGGGCTAACTATGGCTACACCTTC. The encoded protein is CSASGGANYGYTF.

This clonotype was observed a few times. J is TRBJ2-2 and V is TRBV6-2 or TRBV6-3; 9 nucleotides line up with TRBD1. CDR1 and CDR2 from the germline V gene are MNHEY and SVGEGT. This CDR3 comprises 14 residues. With V trimmed by 6 bases and J by 5 bases, 4 bases remained unmatched. CDR3 amino acids: CASRRGQGTGELFF. The CDR3 nucleotides are TGTGCCAGCAGGAGGGGACAGGGAACCGGGGAGCTGTTTTTT.

This clonotype has at least ten counts. The rearrangement uses TRBV12-3 or TRBV12-4 and TRBJ2-1, with TRBD1 identical over 8 bases. Trimming removed 2 bases from V and 4 bases from J; junction bases left unmatched: 4. The CDR3 has 15 residues. For the CDR3, the DNA is TGTGCCAGCAGTTTACTAACAGGGGGATACAATGAGCAGTTCTTC. Residues: CASSLLTGGYNEQFF.

V is TRBV5-1 and J is TRBJ2-3; 12 nucleotides agree with TRBD2. Germline V lookup: CDR1 SGHRS, CDR2 YFSETQ. This CDR3 has 14 residues. The J segment lost 6 bases and the V segment lost 4 bases, leaving 3 bases of the junction unmatched. CDR3 nucleotides: TGCGCCAGCAGCGCGACTAGCGGGAGTGATACGCAGTATTTT. Translation gives CASSATSGSDTQYF.

The chain uses TRBV27 and TRBJ1-2, with TRBD1 identical over 7 bases. This CDR3 is 16 amino acids long. Germline V gives CDR1 MNHEY, CDR2 SMNVEV (reference sequence). Trimming took 5 bases from V and 6 from J; bases not matched to a gene: 15. The CDR3 spells CASSHSKQGFKDGYTF. The CDR3, as DNA: TGTGCCAGCAGTCATTCCAAACAGGGGTTCAAGGATGGCTACACCTTC.

This clonotype was recorded at least ten times. Here the CDR3 reads CASSFSGRGNEQFF. The CDR3 DNA follows: TGTGCCAGCAGCTTCAGCGGGAGGGGCAATGAGCAGTTCTTC. The chain employs TRBV7-9 and TRBJ2-1, with 10 bases aligning to TRBD2. The CDR3 length is 14 residues. Unmatched junction bases numbered 2, after V lost 3 bases and J lost 6 bases. From germline, CDR1 is SEHNR and CDR2 FQNEAQ (reference sequence).

V is TRBV28 and J is TRBJ2-7, with 9 bases that match TRBD1. The CDR3 consists of 14 residues. The J segment lost 3 bases and the V segment lost 7 bases, leaving 7 bases of the junction unmatched. Per the germline V gene, CDR1 is MDHEN and CDR2 is SYDVKM. In DNA form, the CDR3 reads TGTGCCAGCACCGCCCGGGGACAGGGCTACGAGCAGTACTTC. This gives the protein CASTARGQGYEQYF.

This clonotype was recorded at least ten times. The V call is TRBV20-1, the J call TRBJ1-2; weak D call: TRBD1 (6 bases). Germline CDR1 and CDR2: DFQATT and SNEGSKA (reference sequence). The CDR3 contains 13 residues. V shed 3 bases and J shed 6 bases, with 14 bases lying between them. The CDR3 DNA reads TGCAGTGCTAGGGGTCGGGGGGCGAATGGCTACACCTTC. Residues: CSARGRGANGYTF.

V usage is TRBV11-3 and J usage is TRBJ2-5; TRBD1 matches at 8 bases. The CDR3 consists of 15 residues. Germline lookup yields CDR1 SGHNT and CDR2 YENEEA. J lost 5 bases, V lost 5 bases, and 10 bases had no gene match. The CDR3, as DNA: TGTGCCAGCAGCCCCGGGACAGGCGAACGGGAGACCCAGTACTTC. As protein: CASSPGTGERETQYF.

This clonotype was found many times. The rearrangement joins TRBV29-1 to TRBJ2-1, with D possibly being TRBD2 (10 bases). The V and J ends lost 5 bases and 4 bases respectively, with 27 bases between them. The CDR3 loop spans 18 amino acids. The germline V gene has CDR1 SQVTM and CDR2 ANQGSEA. For the CDR3, the DNA is TGCAGCGTTTGGGACAGGGAGGGGGTGACTAGCGGGTACAATGAGCAGTTCTTC. It is translated as CSVWDREGVTSGYNEQFF.

CDR3 region: CSVGHHLVGGTEAFF. The CDR3 region has the DNA TGCAGTGTGGGTCACCATTTAGTGGGGGGCACTGAAGCTTTCTTT. V usage is TRBV20-1 and J usage is TRBJ1-1, with D possibly matching TRBD1 (5 bases). The CDR3 is made up of 15 amino acids. Trimming took 7 bases from V and 4 from J, leaving 22 bases between them. In germline, CDR1 is DFQATT, CDR2 SNEGSKA (reference sequence).

This clonotype was counted many times. The chain couples TRBV19 to TRBJ1-1; D not resolved. CDR3 length: 13 amino acids. Germline values: CDR1 LNHDA, CDR2 SQIVND (reference sequence). Trimming pared 7 bases from V and 0 bases from J, leaving 9 bases between. The CDR3 DNA is TGTGCCAGTAAGGAGGCGATGAACACTGAAGCTTTCTTT. The encoded protein is CASKEAMNTEAFF.

The chain links TRBV28 to TRBJ2-5, with TRBD1 identical over 8 bases. The CDR3 is 16 amino acids. Trimming at V came to 3 bases and at J to 3 bases, leaving 9 bases not matched to a gene. Looked up from germline, CDR1 is MDHEN and CDR2 is SYDVKM. CDR3 region: CASSFGQGAWEETQYF. The DNA for the CDR3 is TGTGCCAGCAGTTTTGGTCAGGGGGCATGGGAAGAGACCCAGTACTTC. Complete variable domain (other parts from reference TRBV28 and TRBJ2-5): DVKVTQSSRYLVKRTGEKVFLECVQDMDHENMFWYRQDPGLGLRLIYFSYDVKMKEKGDIPEGYSVSREKKERFSLILESASTNQTSMYLCASSFGQGAWEETQYFGPGTRLLVL.

This rearrangement joins TRBV9 to TRBJ1-2, with 9 nucleotides matching TRBD1. Per the germline V gene, CDR1 is SGDLS and CDR2 is YYNGEE. The CDR3 covers 15 residues. Trimming at V came to 2 bases and at J to 5 bases, leaving 7 bases not matched to a gene. The CDR3: CASSVPGTGRYGYTF. The DNA of the CDR3 is TGTGCCAGCAGCGTCCCCGGGACAGGGAGATATGGCTACACCTTC.

The chain carries TRBV7-9 and TRBJ1-2, with no clear D. Germline-derived CDR1 and CDR2 are SEHNR and FQNEAQ (reference sequence). V lost 5 bases, J lost 4 bases, and 11 bases lay in between. This CDR3 has 13 residues. The CDR3 coding sequence is TGTGCCAGCAGCCGGGAAACAAGCTATGGCTACACCTTC. This codes for CASSRETSYGYTF.

This clonotype has a handful of counts. The chain uses TRBV6-5 and TRBJ2-5; the match to TRBD2 covers 9 bases. Germline trimming cut 0 bases from V and 5 bases from J; bases unmatched to any gene: 10. The germline CDR1 and CDR2 sequences are MNHEY and SVGAGI. This CDR3 spans 17 amino acids. CDR3 DNA sequence: TGTGCCAGCAGTTACTCGACGGGGGGACTAGCCAGGGAGACCCAGTACTTC. Translating it yields CASSYSTGGLARETQYF.

The DNA of the CDR3 is TGTGCCAGCAGCTTATACTCTAGCGGGAGGGTCTACGAGCAGTACTTC. It is translated as CASSLYSSGRVYEQYF. V usage is TRBV7-3 and J usage is TRBJ2-7, with 12 bases matching TRBD2. The V gene's germline CDR1 is SGHTA and CDR2 FQGTGA. The length of the CDR3 is 16 residues. Trimming took 2 bases from V and 3 from J; bases not matched to a gene: 5.

This clonotype has only one observation. The CDR3 loop is CAISGATNEQFF. The CDR3 DNA sequence: TGTGCCATCAGTGGAGCTACCAATGAGCAGTTCTTC. This rearrangement joins TRBV10-3 to TRBJ2-1; D is unclear. The germline CDR1 and CDR2 sequences are ENHRY and SYGVKD. The CDR3 consists of 12 residues. The ends were cut back, 4 bases at V and 6 bases at J, with 7 bases in the middle.

This chain links TRBV5-6 with TRBJ2-7; D not certain. CDR3 size: 15 residues. Trimming shortened V by 6 bases and J by 1 base, and 17 bases separated the two germline ends. Germline V lookup: CDR1 SGHDT, CDR2 YYEEEE. The DNA of the CDR3 is TGTGCCAGCACGCTCCGGGCCGTAAATTCCTACGAGCAGTACTTC. Its translation: CASTLRAVNSYEQYF.

The rearrangement links TRBV28 to TRBJ2-1; the match to TRBD2 covers 7 bases. The CDR3 runs to 16 residues. V trimming: 6 bases; J trimming: 7 bases; junction bases outside the gene matches: 15. Germline values: CDR1 MDHEN, CDR2 SYDVKM. The CDR3 here is CASSSLEGLEQNEQFF. CDR3 nucleotide sequence: TGTGCCAGCAGCTCGTTGGAAGGACTAGAGCAGAATGAGCAGTTCTTC. Full variable domain (missing parts from reference TRBV28 and TRBJ2-1): DVKVTQSSRYLVKRTGEKVFLECVQDMDHENMFWYRQDPGLGLRLIYFSYDVKMKEKGDIPEGYSVSREKKERFSLILESASTNQTSMYLCASSSLEGLEQNEQFFGPGTRLTVL.

There are many counts of this clonotype. This rearrangement joins TRBV7-3 to TRBJ2-1; TRBD2 matches at 13 bases. There are 15 residues in the CDR3. Per the germline V gene, CDR1 is SGHTA and CDR2 is FQGTGA. V lost 5 bases and J lost 6; bases outside the gene matches: 4. CDR3: CASSQRLAGGNEQFF. The CDR3 nucleotides read TGTGCCAGCAGCCAACGACTAGCGGGAGGCAATGAGCAGTTCTTC.

V usage is TRBV30 and J usage is TRBJ1-3; no firm D call. V lost 3 bases and J 0 bases, leaving 6 bases between the germline ends. CDR1 and CDR2 from the germline V gene are GTSNPN and SVGIG (reference sequence). The CDR3 totals 13 residues. DNA for the CDR3: TGTGCCTGGAGCCCCAGCTCTGGAAACACCATATATTTT. It yields the protein CAWSPSSGNTIYF.

V is TRBV28 and J is TRBJ1-5, with D perhaps matching TRBD1 (6 bases). Trimming shortened V by 4 bases and J by 2 bases, and 21 bases separated the two germline ends. CDR1 is MDHEN, CDR2 SYDVKM, per germline. The CDR3 length is 18 residues. The DNA for the CDR3 is TGTGCCAGCAGTTCTCTCCCCCGAACTGGGACACGCAATCAGCCCCAGCATTTT. Translating it yields CASSSLPRTGTRNQPQHF.

This clonotype was observed many times. The V call is TRBV11-1, the J call TRBJ2-6, with D perhaps TRBD1 (6 bases). Between the trimmed V and J ends, which lost 7 bases and 0 bases, there was a span of 19 bases. Germline loops: CDR1 SGHAT, CDR2 FQDESV (reference sequence). The CDR3 totals 18 residues. The CDR3 protein is CASNYRDNLYSGANVLTF. CDR3 coding DNA: TGTGCCAGCAACTACCGGGACAACCTCTACTCTGGGGCCAACGTCCTGACTTTC. Looking up the rest from reference TRBV11-1 and TRBJ2-6 gives the full variable domain: EAEVAQSPRYKITEKSQAVAFWCDPISGHATLYWYRQILGQGPELLVQFQDESVVDDSQLPKDRFSAERLKGVDSTLKIQPAELGDSAMYLCASNYRDNLYSGANVLTFGAGSRLTVL.

This clonotype has at least ten counts. The chain links TRBV11-3 to TRBJ2-3; either TRBD1 or TRBD2 may fit D (6 bases each). V was cut by 5 bases and J by 2 bases, with 14 bases left in between. CDR3 length: 15 residues. Germline V gene data show CDR1 as SGHNT and CDR2 as YENEEA. The CDR3 protein is CASSPRRGNTDTQYF. CDR3 nucleotides: TGTGCCAGCAGCCCCAGGAGGGGGAACACAGATACGCAGTATTTT.

This clonotype was recorded at least ten times. The chain has TRBV30 and TRBJ1-2; D unresolved. Trimming took off 0 bases at V and 8 bases at J, with 16 bases between the two ends. Germline assignment: CDR1 GTSNPN and CDR2 SVGIG (reference sequence). CDR3 size: 14 residues. CDR3 residues: CAWSVPLPVSGYTF. CDR3 nucleotide sequence: TGTGCCTGGAGTGTCCCTCTTCCAGTGTCAGGCTACACCTTC.